These T cell receptor beta chains were read from a single sample in a study of blood T cell repertoires in COVID-19. Here immunoSEQ multiplex PCR was the method, and the copy in TCRdb shows in-frame clones only, minus some. The sample has roughly 310,000 clones, over 75% seen once. Sample: PBMCs or T cells enriched from blood (not recorded which). These receptors all come from a woman in her thirties or forties who had recovered from COVID-19. Each CDR3 is given with its conserved first and last residue. Each record gives: D gene, clone size, J gene, V gene, CDR3 protein, CDR3 DNA. A D gene is named only where the DNA matches it firmly. Expanded clones are given a class, and other clones once, few, many or no size at all.

d_call: -
clone_size: -
j_call: TRBJ1-2
v_call: TRBV5-4
cdr3_aa: CASSLYSRRDGYTF
cdr3_nt: TGTGCCAGCAGCTTGTACTCCCGGAGGGATGGCTACACCTTC

d_call: -
clone_size: -
j_call: TRBJ1-1
v_call: TRBV9
cdr3_aa: CASSVRPQDEAFF
cdr3_nt: TGTGCCAGCAGCGTGAGGCCCCAAGATGAAGCTTTCTTT

d_call: TRBD1
clone_size: -
j_call: TRBJ1-1
v_call: TRBV27
cdr3_aa: CASSYDRGREAFF
cdr3_nt: TGTGCCAGCAGTTACGACAGGGGGCGGGAAGCTTTCTTT

d_call: TRBD2
clone_size: once
j_call: TRBJ2-2
v_call: TRBV19
cdr3_aa: CASSGRVRTGELFF
cdr3_nt: TGTGCCAGTAGCGGGAGGGTCCGCACCGGGGAGCTGTTTTTT

d_call: TRBD1
clone_size: once
j_call: TRBJ2-7
v_call: TRBV28
cdr3_aa: CASKQGPSYEQYF
cdr3_nt: TGTGCCAGCAAACAGGGGCCCTCCTACGAGCAGTACTTC

d_call: -
clone_size: -
j_call: TRBJ2-2
v_call: TRBV5-1
cdr3_aa: CASSRGISTGELFF
cdr3_nt: TGCGCCAGCAGTAGGGGCATCTCCACCGGGGAGCTGTTTTTT

d_call: -
clone_size: -
j_call: TRBJ1-1
v_call: TRBV10-3
cdr3_aa: CAIRADTEAFF
cdr3_nt: TGTGCCATCAGGGCTGACACTGAAGCTTTCTTT

d_call: -
clone_size: few
j_call: TRBJ2-2
v_call: TRBV13
cdr3_aa: CASSLGARGAIPTGELFF
cdr3_nt: TGTGCCAGCAGCTTAGGCGCCCGTGGAGCGATCCCAACCGGGGAGCTGTTTTTT

d_call: TRBD2
clone_size: few
j_call: TRBJ2-3
v_call: TRBV5-4
cdr3_aa: CASSLDGAGGGTDTQYF
cdr3_nt: TGTGCCAGCAGCTTGGACGGGGCGGGAGGAGGCACAGATACGCAGTATTTT

d_call: TRBD1
clone_size: -
j_call: TRBJ1-2
v_call: TRBV5-1
cdr3_aa: CASSPGTGSYGYTF
cdr3_nt: TGCGCCAGCAGTCCCGGGACAGGGAGCTATGGCTACACCTTC

d_call: -
clone_size: -
j_call: TRBJ1-5
v_call: TRBV19
cdr3_aa: CASSMMDNSNQPQHF
cdr3_nt: TGTGCCAGTAGTATGATGGACAATAGCAATCAGCCCCAGCATTTT

d_call: -
clone_size: once
j_call: TRBJ2-4
v_call: TRBV28
cdr3_aa: CASSTREYLGKNIQYF
cdr3_nt: TGTGCCAGCAGTACCCGGGAGTACTTAGGCAAAAACATTCAGTACTTC

d_call: TRBD2
clone_size: -
j_call: TRBJ2-1
v_call: TRBV7-9
cdr3_aa: CASSQDLAALNEQFF
cdr3_nt: TGTGCCAGCAGCCAGGATCTAGCGGCCCTCAATGAGCAGTTCTTC

d_call: -
clone_size: -
j_call: TRBJ1-5
v_call: TRBV6-5
cdr3_aa: CASSDSAQPQHF
cdr3_nt: TGTGCCAGCAGTGACTCAGCCCAGCCCCAGCATTTT

d_call: -
clone_size: -
j_call: TRBJ2-2
v_call: TRBV12-2
cdr3_aa: CASRLGQGRNTGELFF
cdr3_nt: TGTGCAAGTCGCTTGGGACAGGGCAGAAACACCGGGGAGCTGTTTTTT

d_call: TRBD1
clone_size: -
j_call: TRBJ1-1
v_call: TRBV29-1
cdr3_aa: CSAGQGANTEAFF
cdr3_nt: TGCAGCGCGGGACAGGGGGCGAACACCGAAGCTTTCTTT

d_call: -
clone_size: -
j_call: TRBJ1-2
v_call: TRBV7-2
cdr3_aa: CASSFSRGWNYGYTF
cdr3_nt: TGTGCCAGCAGCTTCTCCAGGGGTTGGAACTATGGCTACACCTTC

d_call: TRBD2
clone_size: -
j_call: TRBJ2-1
v_call: TRBV7-9
cdr3_aa: CASSLELAGQNEQFF
cdr3_nt: TGTGCCAGCAGCTTAGAACTAGCGGGGCAGAATGAGCAGTTCTTC

d_call: TRBD2
clone_size: -
j_call: TRBJ2-2
v_call: TRBV7-2
cdr3_aa: CASSPIRGAGELFF
cdr3_nt: TGTGCCAGCAGCCCAATCCGGGGGGCCGGGGAGCTGTTTTTT

d_call: TRBD1
clone_size: once
j_call: TRBJ1-2
v_call: TRBV14
cdr3_aa: CASSQDFRGHGYTF
cdr3_nt: TGTGCCAGCAGCCAAGATTTCAGGGGGCATGGCTACACCTTC

d_call: -
clone_size: -
j_call: TRBJ1-3
v_call: TRBV10-3
cdr3_aa: CATRQDQDTIYF
cdr3_nt: TGTGCCACCCGACAGGATCAAGACACCATATATTTT

d_call: TRBD1
clone_size: once
j_call: TRBJ2-7
v_call: TRBV5-1
cdr3_aa: CASSLVTGAYEQYF
cdr3_nt: TGCGCCAGCAGCTTGGTGACAGGGGCCTACGAGCAGTACTTC

d_call: -
clone_size: -
j_call: TRBJ1-5
v_call: TRBV7-2
cdr3_aa: CASSSLAGLNNQPQHF
cdr3_nt: TGTGCCAGCAGCTCCTTGGCCGGGTTGAACAATCAGCCCCAGCATTTT

d_call: -
clone_size: -
j_call: TRBJ2-7
v_call: TRBV7-2
cdr3_aa: CASSLASSTYEQYF
cdr3_nt: TGTGCCAGCAGCTTAGCTTCGAGCACCTACGAGCAGTACTTC

d_call: TRBD2
clone_size: -
j_call: TRBJ2-2
v_call: TRBV2
cdr3_aa: CASSRLAATGELFF
cdr3_nt: TGTGCCAGCAGTAGACTAGCGGCCACCGGGGAGCTGTTTTTT

d_call: TRBD1
clone_size: -
j_call: TRBJ1-1
v_call: TRBV7-9
cdr3_aa: CASSPGGMNTEAFF
cdr3_nt: TGTGCCAGCAGCCCAGGGGGTATGAACACTGAAGCTTTCTTT

d_call: TRBD1
clone_size: -
j_call: TRBJ2-7
v_call: TRBV7-9
cdr3_aa: CASSLGLTGPTSYEQYF
cdr3_nt: TGTGCCAGCAGCTTAGGTCTGACAGGGCCTACTTCCTACGAGCAGTACTTC

d_call: TRBD1
clone_size: -
j_call: TRBJ1-1
v_call: TRBV4-2
cdr3_aa: CASSQAGGASYTEAFF
cdr3_nt: TGTGCCAGCAGCCAAGCAGGGGGCGCTTCCTACACTGAAGCTTTCTTT

d_call: -
clone_size: -
j_call: TRBJ2-7
v_call: TRBV2
cdr3_aa: CASRGPYEQYF
cdr3_nt: TGTGCCAGCAGGGGGCCCTACGAGCAGTACTTC

d_call: -
clone_size: -
j_call: TRBJ1-1
v_call: TRBV28
cdr3_aa: CASRGGLTMNTEAFF
cdr3_nt: TGTGCCAGCAGGGGGGGGCTTACCATGAACACTGAAGCTTTCTTT

d_call: TRBD1
clone_size: -
j_call: TRBJ2-7
v_call: TRBV6-2/TRBV6-3
cdr3_aa: CASSLGTGGPYEQYF
cdr3_nt: TGTGCCAGCAGCCTCGGAACAGGGGGACCCTACGAGCAGTACTTC

d_call: TRBD2
clone_size: -
j_call: TRBJ2-6
v_call: TRBV27
cdr3_aa: CASRLAGGGGANVLTF
cdr3_nt: TGTGCCAGCAGACTAGCGGGAGGAGGTGGGGCCAACGTCCTGACTTTC

d_call: -
clone_size: -
j_call: TRBJ1-1
v_call: TRBV11-3
cdr3_aa: CASSLDEGGTYTEAFF
cdr3_nt: TGTGCCAGCAGCTTAGATGAGGGCGGAACCTACACTGAAGCTTTCTTT

d_call: -
clone_size: -
j_call: TRBJ2-1
v_call: TRBV19
cdr3_aa: CASSALQRASPQGEQFF
cdr3_nt: TGTGCCAGTAGTGCCTTACAGCGAGCCAGCCCTCAGGGTGAGCAGTTCTTC

d_call: TRBD2
clone_size: -
j_call: TRBJ2-3
v_call: TRBV7-8
cdr3_aa: CASRRGRGGIYTDTQYF
cdr3_nt: TGTGCCTCTCGCCGGGGGCGCGGGGGGATCTACACAGATACGCAGTATTTT

d_call: TRBD1
clone_size: -
j_call: TRBJ1-5
v_call: TRBV7-2
cdr3_aa: CASSFQQGAGYSNQPQHF
cdr3_nt: TGTGCCAGCAGCTTCCAACAGGGGGCGGGTTATAGCAATCAGCCCCAGCATTTT

d_call: -
clone_size: -
j_call: TRBJ1-3
v_call: TRBV5-1
cdr3_aa: CASSLAAGNTIYF
cdr3_nt: TGCGCCAGCAGCTTGGCCGCTGGAAACACCATATATTTT

d_call: -
clone_size: -
j_call: TRBJ2-7
v_call: TRBV5-1
cdr3_aa: CASSLDREYEQYF
cdr3_nt: TGCGCCAGCAGCTTGGATCGGGAGTACGAGCAGTACTTC

d_call: -
clone_size: -
j_call: TRBJ2-3
v_call: TRBV30
cdr3_aa: CAWSVFSALAGITDTQYF
cdr3_nt: TGTGCCTGGAGTGTTTTTAGCGCCCTGGCAGGTATCACAGATACGCAGTATTTT

d_call: -
clone_size: few
j_call: TRBJ2-1
v_call: TRBV29-1
cdr3_aa: CSVGFLPDNEQFF
cdr3_nt: TGCAGCGTTGGGTTCCTCCCGGACAATGAGCAGTTCTTC

d_call: -
clone_size: -
j_call: TRBJ1-2
v_call: TRBV28
cdr3_aa: CASIPWRENYGYTF
cdr3_nt: TGTGCCAGCATTCCTTGGAGGGAGAACTATGGCTACACCTTC

d_call: TRBD1
clone_size: -
j_call: TRBJ2-1
v_call: TRBV9
cdr3_aa: CASSVTGTVDEQFF
cdr3_nt: TGTGCCAGCAGCGTCACCGGGACAGTCGATGAGCAGTTCTTC

d_call: -
clone_size: -
j_call: TRBJ2-5
v_call: TRBV19
cdr3_aa: CASSSTTGAGIQETQYF
cdr3_nt: TGTGCCAGTAGCTCTACCACGGGTGCAGGGATACAAGAGACCCAGTACTTC

d_call: TRBD1
clone_size: -
j_call: TRBJ1-6
v_call: TRBV11-3
cdr3_aa: CASSLVYGQGDSPLHF
cdr3_nt: TGTGCCAGCAGCTTAGTATACGGACAGGGGGATTCACCCCTCCACTTT